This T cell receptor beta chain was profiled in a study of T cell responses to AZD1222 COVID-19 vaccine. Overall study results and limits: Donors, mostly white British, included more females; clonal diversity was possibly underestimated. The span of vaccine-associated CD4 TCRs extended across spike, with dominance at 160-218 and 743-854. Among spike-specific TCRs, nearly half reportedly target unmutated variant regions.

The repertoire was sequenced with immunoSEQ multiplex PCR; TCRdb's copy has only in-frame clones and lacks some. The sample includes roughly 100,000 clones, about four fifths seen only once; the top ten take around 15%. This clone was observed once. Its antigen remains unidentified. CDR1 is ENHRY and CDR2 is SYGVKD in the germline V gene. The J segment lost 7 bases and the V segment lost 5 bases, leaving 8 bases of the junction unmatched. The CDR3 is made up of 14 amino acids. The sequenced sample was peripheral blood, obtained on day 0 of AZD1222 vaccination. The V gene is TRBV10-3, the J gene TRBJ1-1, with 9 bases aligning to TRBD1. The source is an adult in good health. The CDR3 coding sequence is TGTGCCATCAGTAACCTACAGGGGGCGGATGAAGCTTTCTTT. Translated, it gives CAISNLQGADEAFF.